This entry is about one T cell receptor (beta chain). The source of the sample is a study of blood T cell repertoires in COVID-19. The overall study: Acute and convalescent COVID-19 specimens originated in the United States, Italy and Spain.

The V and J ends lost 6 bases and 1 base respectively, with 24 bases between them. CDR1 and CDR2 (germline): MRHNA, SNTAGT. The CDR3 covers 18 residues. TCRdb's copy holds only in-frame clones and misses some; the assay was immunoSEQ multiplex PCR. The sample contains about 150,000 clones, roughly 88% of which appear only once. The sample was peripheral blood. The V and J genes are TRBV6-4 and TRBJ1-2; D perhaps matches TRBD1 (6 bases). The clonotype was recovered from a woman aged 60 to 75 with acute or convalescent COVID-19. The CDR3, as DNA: TGTGCCAGCAGATTTTTGACAGGTCCAGACCGATTTAACTATGGCTACACCTTC. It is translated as CASRFLTGPDRFNYGYTF.